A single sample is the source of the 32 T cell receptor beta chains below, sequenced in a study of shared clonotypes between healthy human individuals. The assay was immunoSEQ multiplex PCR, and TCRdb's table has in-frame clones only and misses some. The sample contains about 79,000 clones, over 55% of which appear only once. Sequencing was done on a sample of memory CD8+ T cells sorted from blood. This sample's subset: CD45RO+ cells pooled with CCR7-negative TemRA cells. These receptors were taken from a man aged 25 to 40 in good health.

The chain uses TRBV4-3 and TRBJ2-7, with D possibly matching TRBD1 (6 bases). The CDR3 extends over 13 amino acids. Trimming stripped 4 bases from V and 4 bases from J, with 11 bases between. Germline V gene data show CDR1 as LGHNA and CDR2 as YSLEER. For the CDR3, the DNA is TGCGCCAGCAGCCCGGGCAGGGGTTACGAGCAGTACTTC. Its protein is CASSPGRGYEQYF.

The CDR3, as DNA: TGTGCCATCAGTGCGAAGGCTAGCGGCTCTAATGAGCAGTTCTTC. Protein product: CAISAKASGSNEQFF. The chain carries TRBV10-3 and TRBJ2-1, with 7 bases aligning to TRBD2. Trimming cost V 4 bases and J 7 bases; bases outside gene matches: 10. CDR3 length equals 15 residues. Germline CDR1 ENHRY, CDR2 SYGVKD.

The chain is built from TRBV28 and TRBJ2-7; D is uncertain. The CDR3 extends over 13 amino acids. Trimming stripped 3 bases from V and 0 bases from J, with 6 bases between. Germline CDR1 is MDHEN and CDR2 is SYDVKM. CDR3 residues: CASSFSSSYEQYF. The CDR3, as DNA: TGTGCCAGCAGTTTCTCTAGCTCCTACGAGCAGTACTTC. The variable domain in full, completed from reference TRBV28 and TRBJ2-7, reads DVKVTQSSRYLVKRTGEKVFLECVQDMDHENMFWYRQDPGLGLRLIYFSYDVKMKEKGDIPEGYSVSREKKERFSLILESASTNQTSMYLCASSFSSSYEQYFGPGTRLTVT.

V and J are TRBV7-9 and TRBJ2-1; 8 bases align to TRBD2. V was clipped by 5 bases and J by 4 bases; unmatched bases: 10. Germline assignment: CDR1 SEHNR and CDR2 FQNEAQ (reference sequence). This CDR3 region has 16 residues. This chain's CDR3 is CASSPPTSGLYNEQFF. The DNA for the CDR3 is TGTGCCAGCAGCCCCCCCACTAGCGGACTGTACAATGAGCAGTTCTTC.

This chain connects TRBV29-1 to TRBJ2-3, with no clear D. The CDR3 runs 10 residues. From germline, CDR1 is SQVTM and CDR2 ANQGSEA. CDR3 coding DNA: TGCCTGGCCGGGACAGATACGCAGTATTTT. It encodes CLAGTDTQYF.

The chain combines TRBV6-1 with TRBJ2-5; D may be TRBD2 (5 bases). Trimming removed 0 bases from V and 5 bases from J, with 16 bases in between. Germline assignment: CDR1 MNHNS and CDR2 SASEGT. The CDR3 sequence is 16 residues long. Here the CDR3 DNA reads TGTGCCAGCAGTGAAGCGTCGTCCGGGGTAAGGGAGACCCAGTACTTC. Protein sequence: CASSEASSGVRETQYF.

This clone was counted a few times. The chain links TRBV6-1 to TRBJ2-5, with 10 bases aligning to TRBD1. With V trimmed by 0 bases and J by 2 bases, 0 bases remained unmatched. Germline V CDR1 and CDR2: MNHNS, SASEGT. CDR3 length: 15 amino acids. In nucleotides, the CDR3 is TGTGCCAGCAGTGAAGCGGGACAGGGGCAAGAGACCCAGTACTTC. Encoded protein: CASSEAGQGQETQYF.

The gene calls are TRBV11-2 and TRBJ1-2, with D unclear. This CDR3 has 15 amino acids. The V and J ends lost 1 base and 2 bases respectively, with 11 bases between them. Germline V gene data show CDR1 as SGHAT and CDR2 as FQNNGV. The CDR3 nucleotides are TGTGCCAGCAGCTTAGGCCTGGGTGAGAACTATGGCTACACCTTC. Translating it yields CASSLGLGENYGYTF.

CDR3 amino acids: CASSPPGGGNEQFF. DNA for the CDR3: TGTGCCAGCAGCCCGCCGGGGGGGGGCAATGAGCAGTTCTTC. The genes are TRBV9 and TRBJ2-1, with 8 bases that match TRBD2. Germline CDR1 is SGDLS and CDR2 is YYNGEE. V was clipped by 4 bases and J by 6 bases; unmatched bases: 6. The CDR3 has 14 residues.

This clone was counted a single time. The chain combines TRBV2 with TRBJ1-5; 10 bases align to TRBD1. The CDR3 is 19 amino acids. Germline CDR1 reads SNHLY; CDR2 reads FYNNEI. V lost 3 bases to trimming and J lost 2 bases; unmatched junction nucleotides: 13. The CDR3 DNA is TGTGCCAGCAGTGACTCCTCGGACAGGGGGAATTTAGGCAATCAGCCCCAGCATTTT. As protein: CASSDSSDRGNLGNQPQHF.

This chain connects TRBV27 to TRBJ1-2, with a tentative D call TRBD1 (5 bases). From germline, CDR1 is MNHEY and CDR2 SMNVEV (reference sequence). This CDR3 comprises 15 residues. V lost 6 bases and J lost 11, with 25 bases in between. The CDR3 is CASSTSTAPYREYTF. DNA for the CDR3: TGTGCCAGCAGCACTTCGACAGCCCCTTATCGGGAGTACACCTTC.

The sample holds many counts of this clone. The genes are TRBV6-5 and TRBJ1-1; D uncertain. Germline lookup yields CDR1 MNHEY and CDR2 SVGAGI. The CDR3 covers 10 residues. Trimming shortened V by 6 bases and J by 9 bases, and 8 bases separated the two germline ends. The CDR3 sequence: CASSPTQAFF. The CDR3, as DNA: TGTGCCAGCAGCCCCACGCAAGCTTTCTTT.

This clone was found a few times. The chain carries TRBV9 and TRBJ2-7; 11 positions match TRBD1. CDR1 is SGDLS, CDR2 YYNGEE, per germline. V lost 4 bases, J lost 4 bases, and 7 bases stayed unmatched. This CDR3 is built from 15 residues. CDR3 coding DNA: TGTGCCAGCAGCACCGAGGGACAGGGGGGTTACGAGCAGTACTTC. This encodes CASSTEGQGGYEQYF.

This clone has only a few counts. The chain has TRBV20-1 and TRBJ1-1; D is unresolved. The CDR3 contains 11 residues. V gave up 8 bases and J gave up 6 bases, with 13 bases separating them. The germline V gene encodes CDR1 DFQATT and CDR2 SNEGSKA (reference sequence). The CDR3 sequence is CSLSSSPEAFF. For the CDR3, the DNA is TGCAGTCTGTCAAGTTCGCCTGAAGCTTTCTTT.

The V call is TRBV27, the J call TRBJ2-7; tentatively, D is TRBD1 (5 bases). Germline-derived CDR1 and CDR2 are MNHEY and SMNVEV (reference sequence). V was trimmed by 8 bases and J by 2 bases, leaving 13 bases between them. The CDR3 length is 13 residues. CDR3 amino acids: CASRQGSPYEQYF. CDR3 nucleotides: TGTGCCAGCCGGCAGGGCTCCCCCTACGAGCAGTACTTC.

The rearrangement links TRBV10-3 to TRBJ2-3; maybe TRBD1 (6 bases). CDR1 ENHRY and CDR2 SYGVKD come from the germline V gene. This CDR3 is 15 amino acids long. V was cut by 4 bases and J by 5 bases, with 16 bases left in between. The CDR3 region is CAISGRQGSKDTQYF. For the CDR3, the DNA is TGTGCCATCAGTGGACGTCAGGGGTCGAAAGATACGCAGTATTTT.

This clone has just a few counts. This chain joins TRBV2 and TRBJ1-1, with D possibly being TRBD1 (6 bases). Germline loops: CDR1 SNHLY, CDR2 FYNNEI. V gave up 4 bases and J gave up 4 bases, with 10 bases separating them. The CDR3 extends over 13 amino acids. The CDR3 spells CASSGGPVTEAFF. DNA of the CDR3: TGTGCCAGCAGTGGGGGGCCGGTCACTGAAGCTTTCTTT.

DNA for the CDR3: TGTGCCAGCAGCCCACGAGTCCAAGAGACCCAGTACTTC. It translates to CASSPRVQETQYF. The genes are TRBV11-2 and TRBJ2-5; D remains ambiguous. The V and J ends lost 5 bases and 1 base respectively, with 8 bases between them. The CDR3 is 13 residues long. The germline V gene encodes CDR1 SGHAT and CDR2 FQNNGV. The complete variable domain, with remaining parts taken from reference TRBV11-2 and TRBJ2-5, reads EAGVAQSPRYKIIEKRQSVAFWCNPISGHATLYWYQQILGQGPKLLIQFQNNGVVDDSQLPKDRFSAERLKGVDSTLKIQPAKLEDSAVYLCASSPRVQETQYFGPGTRLLVL.

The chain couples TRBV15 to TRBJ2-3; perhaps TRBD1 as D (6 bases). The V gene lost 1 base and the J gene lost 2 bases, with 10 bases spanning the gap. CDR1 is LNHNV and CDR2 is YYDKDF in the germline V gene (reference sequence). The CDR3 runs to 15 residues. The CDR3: CATSRGAGDTDTQYF. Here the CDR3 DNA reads TGTGCCACCAGCAGAGGGGCAGGGGACACAGATACGCAGTATTTT.

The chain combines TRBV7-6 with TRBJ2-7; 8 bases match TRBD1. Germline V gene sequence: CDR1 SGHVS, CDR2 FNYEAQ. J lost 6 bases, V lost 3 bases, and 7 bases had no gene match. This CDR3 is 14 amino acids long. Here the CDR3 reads CASSFGQGLGEQYF. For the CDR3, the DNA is TGTGCCAGCAGCTTTGGACAGGGTCTGGGCGAGCAGTACTTC.

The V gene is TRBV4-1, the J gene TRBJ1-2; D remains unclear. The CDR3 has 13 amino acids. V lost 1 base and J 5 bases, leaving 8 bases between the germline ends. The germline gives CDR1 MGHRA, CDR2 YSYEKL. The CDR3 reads CASSQGNGYGYTF. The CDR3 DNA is TGCGCCAGCAGCCAAGGGAACGGATATGGCTACACCTTC.

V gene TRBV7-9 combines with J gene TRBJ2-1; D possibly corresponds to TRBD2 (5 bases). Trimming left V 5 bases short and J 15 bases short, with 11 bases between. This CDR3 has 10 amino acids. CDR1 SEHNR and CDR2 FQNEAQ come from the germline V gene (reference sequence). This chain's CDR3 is CASSTEVRFF. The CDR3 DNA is TGTGCCAGCAGCACGGAGGTAAGGTTCTTC.

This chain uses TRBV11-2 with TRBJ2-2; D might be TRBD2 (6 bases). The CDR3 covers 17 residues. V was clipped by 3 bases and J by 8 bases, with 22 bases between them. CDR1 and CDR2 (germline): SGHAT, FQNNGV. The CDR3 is CASSFQVVGRGIGELFF. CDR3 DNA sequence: TGTGCCAGCAGCTTTCAAGTGGTCGGGAGAGGGATAGGGGAGCTGTTTTTT.

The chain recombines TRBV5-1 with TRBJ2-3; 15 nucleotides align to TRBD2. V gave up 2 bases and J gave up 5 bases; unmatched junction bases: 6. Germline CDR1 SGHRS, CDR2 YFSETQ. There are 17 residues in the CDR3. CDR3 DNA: TGCGCCAGCAGCTTAAAGGGACTAGCGGGAGGTGGAGATACGCAGTATTTT. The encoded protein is CASSLKGLAGGGDTQYF.

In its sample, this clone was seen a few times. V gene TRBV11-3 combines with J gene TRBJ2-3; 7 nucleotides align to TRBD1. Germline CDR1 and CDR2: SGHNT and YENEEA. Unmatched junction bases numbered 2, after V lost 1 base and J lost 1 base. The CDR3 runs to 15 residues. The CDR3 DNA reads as TGTGCCAGCAGCTTAGCAACAGGGGGCACAGATACGCAGTATTTT. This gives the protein CASSLATGGTDTQYF.

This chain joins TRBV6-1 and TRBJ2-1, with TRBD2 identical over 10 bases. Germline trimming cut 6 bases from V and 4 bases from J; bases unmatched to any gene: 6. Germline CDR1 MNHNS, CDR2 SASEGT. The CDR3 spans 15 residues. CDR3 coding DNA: TGTGCCAGCAGCACCCTAGCGGGAGATTACAATGAGCAGTTCTTC. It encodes CASSTLAGDYNEQFF.

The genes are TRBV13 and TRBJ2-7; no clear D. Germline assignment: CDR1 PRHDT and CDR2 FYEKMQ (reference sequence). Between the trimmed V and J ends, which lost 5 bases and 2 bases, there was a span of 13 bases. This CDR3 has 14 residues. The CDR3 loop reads CASSLRRFAYEQYF. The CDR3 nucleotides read TGTGCCAGCAGCCTCCGCCGGTTCGCCTACGAGCAGTACTTC.

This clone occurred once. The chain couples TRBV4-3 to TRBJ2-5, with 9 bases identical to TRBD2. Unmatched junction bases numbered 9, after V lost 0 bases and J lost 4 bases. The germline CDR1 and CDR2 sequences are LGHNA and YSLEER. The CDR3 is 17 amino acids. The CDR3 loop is CASSQEVYSGSTETQYF. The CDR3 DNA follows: TGCGCCAGCAGCCAAGAAGTGTATAGCGGGAGTACAGAGACCCAGTACTTC.

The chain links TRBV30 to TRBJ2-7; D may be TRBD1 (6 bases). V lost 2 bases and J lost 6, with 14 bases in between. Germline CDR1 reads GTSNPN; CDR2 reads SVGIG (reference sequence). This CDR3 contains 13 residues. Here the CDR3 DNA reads TGTGCCTGGAGTCTGGGGGCTAGAGGCGAGCAGTACTTC. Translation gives CAWSLGARGEQYF. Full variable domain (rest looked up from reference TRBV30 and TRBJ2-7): SQTIHQWPATLVQPVGSPLSLECTVEGTSNPNLYWYRQAAGRGLQLLFYSVGIGQISSEVPQNLSASRPQDRQFILSSKKLLLSDSGFYLCAWSLGARGEQYFGPGTRLTVT.

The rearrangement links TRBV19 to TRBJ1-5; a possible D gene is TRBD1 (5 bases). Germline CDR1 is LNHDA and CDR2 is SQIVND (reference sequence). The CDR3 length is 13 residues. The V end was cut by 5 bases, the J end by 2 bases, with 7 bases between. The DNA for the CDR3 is TGTGCCAGTAGTGAAGGGGGCAATCAGCCCCAGCATTTT. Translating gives CASSEGGNQPQHF.

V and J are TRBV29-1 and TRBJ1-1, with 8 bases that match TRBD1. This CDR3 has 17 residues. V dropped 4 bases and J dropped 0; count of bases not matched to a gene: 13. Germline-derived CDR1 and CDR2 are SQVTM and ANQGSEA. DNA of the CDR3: TGCAGCGTTGGCCCTCAGACAGGGGCGGTCATGAACACTGAAGCTTTCTTT. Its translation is CSVGPQTGAVMNTEAFF.

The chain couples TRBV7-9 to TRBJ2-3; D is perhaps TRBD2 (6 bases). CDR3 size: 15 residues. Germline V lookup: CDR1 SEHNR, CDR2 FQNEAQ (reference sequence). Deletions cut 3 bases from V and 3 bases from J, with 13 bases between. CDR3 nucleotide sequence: TGTGCCAGCAGCTTGTTATCTCTAGCGACAGATACGCAGTATTTT. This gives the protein CASSLLSLATDTQYF.